The 2 T cell receptor beta chains presented below share a single source sample, sequenced in a study of beta chain features in type 1 diabetes. Study-wide points: Among patients with Type 1 diabetes, TCRB CDR3s were moderately but significantly shorter in every one of the four CD4+ subsets.

No antigen has been identified for these receptors. Sequenced material consisted of expressed TCRB transcripts (all of the isolated RNA was reverse transcribed). Here immunoSEQ multiplex PCR was the method, and the copy in TCRdb shows in-frame clones only, minus some. The repertoire holds almost 350,000 clones, with 9.3% as singletons. Sample: central memory CD4+ T cells from blood. The receptors come from a young man with type 1 diabetes.

This clone has more than one count but fewer than ten. The chain has TRBV2 and TRBJ2-7; no clear D. The CDR3 extends over 16 amino acids. The V gene's germline CDR1 is SNHLY and CDR2 FYNNEI. V shed 1 base and J shed 0 bases, with 13 bases lying between them. CDR3 nucleotide sequence: TGTGCCAGCAGTGAAGGAGGAGCGTCTAGCTCCTACGAGCAGTACTTC. The encoded protein is CASSEGGASSSYEQYF.

This chain's CDR3 is CASSSGRIYEQYF. The CDR3 nucleotides read TGTGCCAGCAGCTCGGGTCGAATCTACGAGCAGTACTTC. The chain has TRBV7-9 and TRBJ2-7; D is uncertain. Trimming took off 4 bases at V and 3 bases at J, with 10 bases between the two ends. CDR3 length: 13 residues. The germline CDR1 and CDR2 sequences are SEHNR and FQNEAQ (reference sequence).